A single sample gave rise to the 30 T cell receptor beta chains below, sequenced in a study of blood T cell repertoires in COVID-19. Libraries were prepared by immunoSEQ multiplex PCR; TCRdb keeps only in-frame clonotypes and omits some of them. This repertoire shows hundreds of thousands of clones, around 90% found once; its top ten account for 2.6%. The sample was PBMCs or T cells enriched from blood (not recorded which). These receptor sequences come from a man aged 60 to 69 who had recovered from COVID-19.

This rearrangement joins TRBV5-1 to TRBJ1-1; possibly TRBD1 for D (6 bases). V gave up 5 bases and J gave up 4 bases, with 18 bases separating them. Germline lookup yields CDR1 SGHRS and CDR2 YFSETQ. This CDR3 is 15 amino acids long. Written as DNA, the CDR3 is TGCGCCAGCAGTTGGGCAGGGGTTAAGGGCACTGAAGCTTTCTTT. This encodes CASSWAGVKGTEAFF.

The chain links TRBV7-2 to TRBJ2-3, with D tentatively TRBD2 (6 bases). V was trimmed by 5 bases and J by 0 bases, leaving 12 bases between them. The germline gives CDR1 SGHTA, CDR2 FQGNSA. This CDR3 is built from 15 residues. The CDR3 sequence: CASSARSGSTDTQYF. CDR3 bases: TGTGCCAGCAGCGCCCGTAGCGGTAGCACAGATACGCAGTATTTT.

V usage is TRBV6-1 and J usage is TRBJ2-3; maybe TRBD2 (6 bases). Germline CDR1 and CDR2: MNHNS and SASEGT. Trimming removed 0 bases at V and 4 bases at J, with 20 bases between. The CDR3 length is 18 residues. The chain's CDR3 is CASSEARVWGRTADTQYF. CDR3 DNA sequence: TGTGCCAGCAGTGAAGCTCGGGTTTGGGGGAGGACCGCAGATACGCAGTATTTT.

This chain joins TRBV5-6 and TRBJ1-1; 7 bases fit TRBD1. The ends lost 4 bases at V and 3 bases at J; junction bases unmatched: 9. The CDR3 runs to 15 residues. From germline, CDR1 is SGHDT and CDR2 YYEEEE. The CDR3 loop reads CASSDRRTGHTEAFF. Here the CDR3 DNA reads TGTGCCAGCAGCGACAGAAGGACAGGACACACTGAAGCTTTCTTT. The full variable domain, with the rest looked up from reference TRBV5-6 and TRBJ1-1, is DAGVTQSPTHLIKTRGQQVTLRCSPKSGHDTVSWYQQALGQGPQFIFQYYEEEERQRGNFPDRFSGHQFPNYSSELNVNALLLGDSALYLCASSDRRTGHTEAFFGQGTRLTVV.

The CDR3 is CASELPGGRQGYTF. The CDR3, as DNA: TGTGCCAGTGAGTTGCCAGGGGGCCGTCAAGGCTACACCTTC. The gene calls are TRBV19 and TRBJ1-2, with TRBD1 matching over 8 bases. The CDR3 covers 14 residues. Germline CDR1 is LNHDA and CDR2 is SQIVND (reference sequence). With V trimmed by 8 bases and J by 8 bases, 13 bases remained unmatched.

The chain recombines TRBV5-1 with TRBJ2-1; 13 bases are shared with TRBD2. The V segment lost 0 bases and the J segment 0 bases; nucleotides outside the gene matches: 6. The length of the CDR3 is 19 residues. In germline, CDR1 is SGHRS, CDR2 YFSETQ. The CDR3 loop is CASSLATSGGQSSYNEQFF. CDR3 nucleotides: TGCGCCAGCAGCTTGGCGACTAGCGGGGGGCAAAGCTCCTACAATGAGCAGTTCTTC.

The chain is built from TRBV15 and TRBJ1-4; TRBD1 might be the D (6 bases). Germline V CDR1 and CDR2: LNHNV, YYDKDF (reference sequence). The CDR3 length is 15 residues. Between the trimmed V and J ends, which lost 4 bases and 4 bases, there was a span of 13 bases. The CDR3 protein is CATSTWTEINEKLFF. As DNA, the CDR3 is TGTGCCACCAGCACCTGGACAGAGATTAATGAAAAACTGTTTTTT.

The chain combines TRBV19 with TRBJ1-2; possible D gene TRBD1, 5 bases. Germline V gene sequence: CDR1 LNHDA, CDR2 SQIVND (reference sequence). V lost 4 bases and J lost 3, with 15 bases in between. The CDR3 extends over 15 amino acids. The chain's CDR3 is CASSRTSGGDYGYTF. CDR3 DNA: TGTGCCAGTAGTAGGACTTCCGGGGGGGACTATGGCTACACCTTC.

The chain joins TRBV6-1 to TRBJ1-5; D call uncertain. Germline V gene lookup returns CDR1 MNHNS and CDR2 SASEGT. The CDR3 contains 12 residues. V was cut by 1 base and J by 13 bases, with 11 bases left in between. The CDR3 DNA reads TGTGCCAGCAGTGAAGTAAGTACGGGACAGCATTTT. Translated: CASSEVSTGQHF.

The chain uses TRBV18 and TRBJ1-2; 7 nucleotides align to TRBD1. The CDR3 has 15 residues. Per the germline V gene, CDR1 is KGHSH and CDR2 is LQKENI. V lost 3 bases, J lost 4 bases, and 8 bases stayed unmatched. The CDR3, as DNA: TGTGCCAGCTCACCTACTGGGGACAGACTCTATGGCTACACCTTC. Translating gives CASSPTGDRLYGYTF.

This chain uses TRBV4-1 with TRBJ2-5; TRBD1 agrees at 8 bases. The CDR3 extends over 13 amino acids. CDR1 MGHRA and CDR2 YSYEKL come from the germline V gene. V was pared by 3 bases and J by 7 bases, with 4 bases of the junction left unmatched. The chain's CDR3 is CASSQTGAGTQYF. DNA for the CDR3: TGCGCCAGCAGCCAGACAGGGGCCGGGACCCAGTACTTC.

V usage is TRBV11-2 and J usage is TRBJ1-5; 8 bases align to TRBD1. J gave up 9 bases and V 10 bases, and 17 bases lay outside the gene matches. The CDR3 totals 15 residues. Germline CDR1 SGHAT, CDR2 FQNNGV. Here the CDR3 DNA reads TGTGCCACACCCACCCTCTACAGGGGGGGGAGGCCCCAGCATTTT. It codes for CATPTLYRGGRPQHF. Drawing the rest from reference TRBV11-2 and TRBJ1-5, the complete variable domain is EAGVAQSPRYKIIEKRQSVAFWCNPISGHATLYWYQQILGQGPKLLIQFQNNGVVDDSQLPKDRFSAERLKGVDSTLKIQPAKLEDSAVYLCATPTLYRGGRPQHFGDGTRLSIL.

The chain uses TRBV6-1 and TRBJ1-6; possibly TRBD1 for D (6 bases). V lost 2 bases and J 6 bases, leaving 8 bases between the germline ends. The CDR3 has 14 residues. Germline CDR1 MNHNS, CDR2 SASEGT. In DNA, the CDR3 is TGTGCCAGCAGTGAACTCAGGGGTAATTCACCCCTCCACTTT. As protein: CASSELRGNSPLHF.

This clone was found once. The chain links TRBV2 to TRBJ2-1, with 9 bases matching TRBD2. The J segment lost 9 bases and the V segment lost 3 bases, leaving 9 bases of the junction unmatched. CDR1 is SNHLY and CDR2 is FYNNEI in the germline V gene. This CDR3 comprises 15 residues. The CDR3 coding sequence is TGTGCCAGCAGTGAGGGGCTGCGGGGGGGCCGTGAGCAGTTCTTC. Residues: CASSEGLRGGREQFF.

The gene calls are TRBV12-3 or TRBV12-4 and TRBJ1-1, with D perhaps TRBD1 (5 bases). V gave up 5 bases and J gave up 9 bases, with 10 bases separating them. CDR3 length equals 11 residues. CDR3: CASSAGLQAFF. The CDR3 region has the DNA TGTGCCAGCAGTGCAGGGTTACAAGCTTTCTTT.

This chain uses TRBV7-9 with TRBJ1-2, with D possibly TRBD1 on 5 matching bases. Germline V gives CDR1 SEHNR, CDR2 FQNEAQ (reference sequence). Trimming left V 5 bases short and J 6 bases short, with 13 bases between. The CDR3 has 13 amino acids. CDR3 in amino acids: CASSTPRGNGYTF. For the CDR3, the DNA is TGTGCCAGCAGCACCCCAAGGGGCAATGGCTACACCTTC.

The chain is built from TRBV2 and TRBJ2-6, with D unclear. The V end was cut by 8 bases, the J end by 2 bases, with 10 bases between. The CDR3 runs 14 residues. CDR1 is SNHLY, CDR2 FYNNEI, per germline. CDR3 coding DNA: TGTGCCAGCCTTCCGGAGCCTGGGGCCAACGTCCTGACTTTC. Translating it yields CASLPEPGANVLTF.

The V gene is TRBV15, the J gene TRBJ2-7; 7 bases agree with TRBD1. CDR1 is LNHNV, CDR2 YYDKDF, per germline (reference sequence). J was trimmed by 12 bases and V by 0 bases; bases with no gene match: 5. CDR3 length: 12 amino acids. CDR3 in amino acids: CATSREGTVRYF. Here the CDR3 DNA reads TGTGCCACCAGCAGAGAAGGGACAGTCAGGTACTTC. The variable domain in full, with the rest retrieved from reference TRBV15 and TRBJ2-7, is DAMVIQNPRYQVTQFGKPVTLSCSQTLNHNVMYWYQQKSSQAPKLLFHYYDKDFNNEADTPDNFQSRRPNTSFCFLDIRSPGLGDTAMYLCATSREGTVRYFGPGTRLTVT.

The CDR3 spells CASSLDSTGHSNQPQHF. The DNA of the CDR3 is TGTGCCAGCAGCTTAGATTCGACAGGCCATAGCAATCAGCCCCAGCATTTT. This chain joins TRBV7-2 and TRBJ1-5; D may be TRBD1 (6 bases). Germline lookup yields CDR1 SGHTA and CDR2 FQGNSA. Trimming pared 1 base from V and 0 bases from J, leaving 13 bases between. CDR3 length equals 17 residues.

J is TRBJ2-3 and V is TRBV11-3; D might be TRBD1 (6 bases). Germline CDR1 and CDR2: SGHNT and YENEEA. V was clipped by 5 bases and J by 4 bases, with 16 bases between them. The CDR3 covers 15 residues. The CDR3 spells CASSAGQGLADTQYF. The CDR3 coding sequence is TGTGCCAGCAGCGCCGGCCAGGGGCTTGCAGATACGCAGTATTTT.

The V and J genes are TRBV5-1 and TRBJ2-1; 7 positions agree with TRBD2. With V trimmed by 5 bases and J by 7 bases, 12 bases remained unmatched. The CDR3 is made up of 15 amino acids. Germline V gene sequence: CDR1 SGHRS, CDR2 YFSETQ. The CDR3 DNA is TGCGCCAGCAGTCGAGTTGCGGGAGCGGGGAATGAGCAGTTCTTC. Protein product: CASSRVAGAGNEQFF.

The chain combines TRBV19 with TRBJ1-3; no reliable D call. Trimming removed 0 bases at V and 4 bases at J, with 10 bases between. CDR3 length equals 15 residues. CDR1 is LNHDA, CDR2 SQIVND, per germline (reference sequence). CDR3 nucleotide sequence: TGTGCCAGTAGTATAGACACCGGTCGAGGAAACACCATATATTTT. Translating it yields CASSIDTGRGNTIYF.

This chain connects TRBV28 to TRBJ1-5; no clear D. The V gene's germline CDR1 is MDHEN and CDR2 SYDVKM. The CDR3 totals 14 residues. The V end was cut by 3 bases, the J end by 4 bases, with 10 bases between. The CDR3 sequence: CASSLRQINQPQHF. The CDR3 DNA follows: TGTGCCAGCAGTTTGAGGCAAATTAATCAGCCCCAGCATTTT.

The chain has TRBV7-9 and TRBJ2-5; TRBD2 aligns across 9 bases. The CDR3 extends over 16 amino acids. Germline lookup yields CDR1 SEHNR and CDR2 FQNEAQ (reference sequence). Trimming at V came to 0 bases and at J to 5 bases, leaving 7 bases not matched to a gene. CDR3 nucleotide sequence: TGTGCCAGCAGCTTAGCTAGCGGGGGTACCGGGGAGACCCAGTACTTC. Translated, it gives CASSLASGGTGETQYF. Drawing the rest from reference TRBV7-9 and TRBJ2-5, the complete variable domain is DTGVSQNPRHKITKRGQNVTFRCDPISEHNRLYWYRQTLGQGPEFLTYFQNEAQLEKSRLLSDRFSAERPKGSFSTLEIQRTEQGDSAMYLCASSLASGGTGETQYFGPGTRLLVL.

This rearrangement joins TRBV30 to TRBJ1-2; D unresolved. The CDR3 is made up of 14 amino acids. Germline CDR1 reads GTSNPN; CDR2 reads SVGIG (reference sequence). Trimming left V 0 bases short and J 7 bases short, with 15 bases between. In DNA, the CDR3 is TGTGCCTGGAGTGTAAATTTCCCCTCCGGTGGCTACACCTTC. It yields the protein CAWSVNFPSGGYTF.

The rearrangement links TRBV25-1 to TRBJ2-3; TRBD1 matches 9 bases. The J segment lost 6 bases and the V segment lost 1 base, leaving 8 bases of the junction unmatched. The length of the CDR3 is 16 residues. CDR1 and CDR2 (germline): MGHDK, SYGVNS. The CDR3 bases are TGTGCCAGCAGTGAATTGAGGGGGGACAGGGTTGATACGCAGTATTTT. Residues: CASSELRGDRVDTQYF.

The chain combines TRBV3-1 (or the pseudogene TRBV3-2) with TRBJ1-1, with a possible D match to TRBD1 (5 bases). The CDR3 is made up of 17 amino acids. Germline values: CDR1 LGHDT, CDR2 YNNKEL (reference sequence). Trimming shortened V by 1 base and J by 4 bases, and 19 bases separated the two germline ends. The CDR3 DNA is TGTGCCAGCAGCCAAGTTCTGCTAGGGGCCTCGGGCACTGAAGCTTTCTTT. Encoded protein: CASSQVLLGASGTEAFF.

This sequence joins TRBV6-5 and TRBJ1-6, with 8 bases fitting TRBD1. The CDR3 is 15 residues long. The germline CDR1 and CDR2 sequences are MNHEY and SVGAGI. V gave up 2 bases and J gave up 9 bases; unmatched junction bases: 6. The CDR3 loop is CASSYLGQGSSPLHF. DNA for the CDR3: TGTGCCAGCAGTTACCTCGGACAGGGAAGTTCACCCCTCCACTTT.

The gene calls are TRBV21-1 and TRBJ2-7; the table's D call, TRBD2, has no DNA check behind it. TRBV21-1 is a known pseudogene. The CDR3 runs to 15 residues. CDR3 sequence reads: CASSKSHVSGYEQYF. CDR3 bases: TGTGCCAGCAGCAAATCTCACGTCTCGGGCTACGAGCAGTACTTC.

As DNA, the CDR3 is TGTGCCAGCAGCTTATTGGGACAGGGGGCATCCTACGAGCAGTACTTC. Encoded protein: CASSLLGQGASYEQYF. The chain is built from TRBV7-9 and TRBJ2-7; TRBD1 matches 12 bases. This CDR3 is built from 16 residues. Germline CDR1 SEHNR, CDR2 FQNEAQ (reference sequence). Trimming removed 2 bases from V and 1 base from J; junction bases left unmatched: 3.